The rows below give T cell receptor beta chains drawn from one sample of a study of blood T cell repertoires in COVID-19. The assay was immunoSEQ multiplex PCR, and TCRdb's table has in-frame clones only and misses some. The table records approximately 190,000 clones, about four fifths of them present only once. The sample taken for sequencing was peripheral blood. These TCRs come from a woman aged 70 to 79 with active or convalescent COVID-19. Each CDR3 is given with its conserved first and last residue.

CDR3 length | J gene | V gene | CDR3 protein
16 | TRBJ1-5 | TRBV5-5 | CASSYGLTTGNQPQHF
13 | TRBJ1-2 | TRBV29-1 | CSVEEDTYYGYTF
15 | TRBJ2-7 | TRBV9 | CASSVGNSGAYEQYF
14 | TRBJ1-1 | TRBV9 | CASSVDAGYTEAFF
13 | TRBJ2-7 | TRBV29-1 | CSVVVGTAYEQYF
14 | TRBJ1-6 | TRBV6-5 | CASSPGQRGSPLHF
14 | TRBJ2-5 | TRBV5-1 | CASSLDLAGETQYF
15 | TRBJ2-1 | TRBV9 | CASSVATSGGNEQFF
15 | TRBJ1-5 | TRBV6-5 | CASKYTWREGQPQHF
16 | TRBJ2-7 | TRBV6-2/TRBV6-3 | CASSYPSPGGSYEQYF
14 | TRBJ1-1 | TRBV6-2/TRBV6-3 | CASSYSKGETEAFF